The sequence of this T cell receptor (beta chain) was determined in a study of T cells in Graves' hyperthyroidism and ophthalmopathy. General study results and limits: Most thyroid clonotypes with frequency above 0.001 were detected in blood.

The patients, who ranged from 18 to 65 in age, presented with newly diagnosed hyperthyroidism lasting under 2 months. Exclusions: uncontrolled infection, other autoimmune disease, pregnancy, lactation. PBMCs were sourced from less than 12 ml fresh peripheral blood. Regarding this clonotype: Its antigen remains unidentified.

The germline CDR1 and CDR2 sequences are ENHRY and SYGVKD. The CDR3 runs 14 residues. J lost 3 bases, V lost 7 bases, and 7 bases had no gene match. RNA transcripts were the template for amplifying TCR beta CDR3 regions. An initial round of RT-PCR targeting the TCR CDR3 relied on the HTBI primer set. TCRdb re-derived calls from the multiplex PCR reads in MiXCR, one entry per CDR3 protein. The sample has some 360,000 distinct CDR3 sequences; about 15% are singletons. This TCR derives from a woman aged 55-69 years with Graves' hyperthyroidism. The J gene is TRBJ2-3, the V gene TRBV10-3; TRBD1 aligns across 7 bases. Sequenced material: blood. CDR3 protein: CAIMDGRGTDTQYF. The DNA of the CDR3 is TGTGCCATCATGGACGGCAGGGGGACAGATACGCAGTATTTT.